These 17 T cell receptor beta chains came from one sample sequenced in a study of T cells after yellow fever vaccination (dated 2019 in TCRdb). The library was produced with 5' RACE. TCRdb records Illumina HiSeq 2500 as the sequencer. TCRdb trimmed the raw reads at Q25, called clones with MiXCR and kept productive beta chains. For every CDR3 protein sequence, its rows merge into one entry that carries the most common genes and DNA. The sample table holds about 580,000 distinct CDR3 sequences, of which around a sixth were seen once. Clones ranked in the top ten supply 17% of the sample. In the paper's terms, the treatment or condition label means: live attenuated yellow fever vaccine strain. The source was PBMCs, collected 5 to 6 days after the first yellow fever vaccination. These receptors all come from a man between 18 and 29 years old who received the YFV17D yellow fever vaccine.

This clonotype has just a few counts. For the CDR3, the DNA is TGTGCCTGGAGTCTGGATTCACCCCTCCACTTT. Amino acids: CAWSLDSPLHF. This chain connects TRBV30 to TRBJ1-6; D is uncertain. V was cut by 2 bases and J by 8 bases, with 4 bases left in between. The CDR3 runs 11 residues. The germline V gene encodes CDR1 GTSNPN and CDR2 SVGIG (reference sequence).

This chain joins TRBV9 and TRBJ2-1; TRBD2 agrees at 8 bases. CDR1 is SGDLS, CDR2 YYNGEE, per germline. Unmatched junction bases numbered 6, after V lost 5 bases and J lost 2 bases. The CDR3 covers 15 residues. The CDR3 loop is CASRNGGGTYNEQFF. DNA for the CDR3: TGTGCCAGCAGGAACGGGGGGGGCACCTACAATGAGCAGTTCTTC.

CDR3: CSAIDTPYEQYF. DNA of the CDR3: TGCAGTGCAATAGACACTCCCTACGAGCAGTACTTC. The chain uses TRBV20-1 and TRBJ2-7, with D unclear. Trimming shortened V by 6 bases and J by 2 bases, and 11 bases separated the two germline ends. CDR3 size: 12 residues. Germline loops: CDR1 DFQATT, CDR2 SNEGSKA (reference sequence).

This clonotype occurred a few times. The chain has TRBV19 and TRBJ2-2; D might be TRBD1 (5 bases). In germline, CDR1 is LNHDA, CDR2 SQIVND (reference sequence). Trimming removed 7 bases from V and 6 bases from J, with 15 bases in between. The CDR3 is 14 residues long. The CDR3 coding sequence is TGTGCCAGTACCCTCGACCTGGGGCCCGGGGAGCTGTTTTTT. It translates to CASTLDLGPGELFF.

This clonotype showed up many times. The V and J genes are TRBV6-6 and TRBJ1-2; D gene unclear. The germline V and J ends were trimmed by 9 bases and 2 bases, with 13 bases remaining between them. The germline CDR1 and CDR2 sequences are MNHNY and SVGAGI (reference sequence). This CDR3 spans 13 amino acids. CDR3 sequence reads: CASQAGANYGYTF. The CDR3 region has the DNA TGTGCCAGTCAGGCGGGCGCGAACTATGGCTACACCTTC.

This clonotype came up a few times. The chain joins TRBV7-9 to TRBJ2-1; D is unclear. The CDR3 covers 13 residues. V was clipped by 1 base and J by 12 bases, with 13 bases between them. Germline assignment: CDR1 SEHNR and CDR2 FQNEAQ (reference sequence). Here the CDR3 reads CASSLVEAIGQFF. CDR3 sequence (DNA): TGTGCCAGCAGCTTAGTTGAGGCGATCGGGCAGTTCTTC.

This clonotype was recorded a few times. The chain combines TRBV11-2 with TRBJ2-3; possible D gene TRBD2, 7 bases. This CDR3 has 15 amino acids. The V gene's germline CDR1 is SGHAT and CDR2 FQNNGV. Trimming left V 6 bases short and J 0 bases short, with 13 bases between. This chain's CDR3 is CASRKWGGSTDTQYF. DNA for the CDR3: TGTGCCAGCAGGAAGTGGGGGGGCAGCACAGATACGCAGTATTTT.

This clonotype was counted between two and nine times. V is TRBV20-1 and J is TRBJ2-1; 8 nucleotides line up with TRBD2. V gave up 3 bases and J gave up 9 bases; unmatched junction bases: 7. The germline V gene encodes CDR1 DFQATT and CDR2 SNEGSKA (reference sequence). The CDR3 is 13 amino acids. This CDR3 reads CSARPGGASEQFF. Here the CDR3 DNA reads TGCAGTGCTAGGCCCGGGGGGGCGTCTGAGCAGTTCTTC.

The chain joins TRBV10-3 to TRBJ1-3; maybe TRBD1 (5 bases). V lost 8 bases to trimming and J lost 0 bases, with 11 bases between them. The length of the CDR3 is 14 residues. Germline-derived CDR1 and CDR2 are ENHRY and SYGVKD. Here the CDR3 reads CAILPGGSGNTIYF. Written as DNA, the CDR3 is TGTGCCATCCTGCCGGGGGGCTCTGGAAACACCATATATTTT.

This sequence joins TRBV27 and TRBJ1-3; 10 bases agree with TRBD1. The CDR3 spans 13 residues. Trimming cost V 6 bases and J 8 bases; bases outside gene matches: 4. Germline V CDR1 and CDR2: MNHEY, SMNVEV (reference sequence). The CDR3 bases are TGTGCCAGCAGCAGACAGGGGGCTGACACCATATATTTT. Encoded protein: CASSRQGADTIYF.

This chain connects TRBV7-6 to TRBJ2-3, with 9 positions matching TRBD2. The CDR3 extends over 21 amino acids. Germline lookup yields CDR1 SGHVS and CDR2 FNYEAQ. J lost 0 bases, V lost 0 bases, and 16 bases had no gene match. CDR3 residues: CASSLAPGLAWGARSTDTQYF. CDR3 sequence (DNA): TGTGCCAGCAGCTTAGCACCGGGACTAGCTTGGGGAGCTAGAAGCACAGATACGCAGTATTTT.

This rearrangement joins TRBV20-1 to TRBJ2-2; TRBD2 matches 10 bases. Germline CDR1 and CDR2: DFQATT and SNEGSKA (reference sequence). V shed 0 bases, J shed 1 base, and the junction held 2 bases outside the gene matches. The CDR3 covers 16 residues. The CDR3 DNA reads TGCAGTGCTAGAGATCGACTAGCGGGGAACACCGGGGAGCTGTTTTTT. The encoded protein is CSARDRLAGNTGELFF.

This clonotype was counted many times. The V and J genes are TRBV12-3 or TRBV12-4 and TRBJ2-7; D remains unclear. V was clipped by 0 bases and J by 3 bases, with 6 bases between them. The CDR3 is 13 amino acids. The CDR3 loop reads CASSLALGYEQYV. CDR3 nucleotide sequence: TGTGCCAGCAGTTTAGCGCTTGGCTACGAGCAGTACGTC.

The chain combines TRBV7-3 with TRBJ2-7; D not certain. Deletions cut 3 bases from V and 2 bases from J, with 11 bases between. There are 14 residues in the CDR3. CDR1 and CDR2 from the germline V gene are SGHTA and FQGTGA. The CDR3 here is CASSFKPGTYEQYF. Here the CDR3 DNA reads TGTGCCAGCAGCTTTAAGCCAGGAACCTACGAGCAGTACTTC.

This clonotype was detected a few times. The V and J genes are TRBV5-4 and TRBJ2-7; TRBD2 matches 8 bases. Germline CDR1 is SGHNT and CDR2 is YYREEE (reference sequence). With V trimmed by 2 bases and J by 4 bases, 2 bases remained unmatched. The CDR3 sequence is 13 residues long. The CDR3, as DNA: TGTGCCAGCAGCTTTAGCGGGGTGTACGAGCAGTACTTC. It yields the protein CASSFSGVYEQYF.

This sequence joins TRBV20-1 and TRBJ2-3, with 10 nucleotides matching TRBD2. J was trimmed by 2 bases and V by 3 bases; bases with no gene match: 8. Looked up from germline, CDR1 is DFQATT and CDR2 is SNEGSKA (reference sequence). The CDR3 runs to 16 residues. The CDR3 loop is CSASSPLAGYTDTQYF. The CDR3 DNA reads TGCAGTGCTAGTTCCCCACTAGCGGGGTACACAGATACGCAGTATTTT.

This clonotype appeared a few times. This chain links TRBV7-9 with TRBJ2-7, with TRBD2 as a possible D gene (5 bases). V was shortened by 0 bases and J by 5 bases, with 8 bases between the two germline ends. The germline V gene encodes CDR1 SEHNR and CDR2 FQNEAQ (reference sequence). This CDR3 is built from 13 residues. The CDR3 DNA reads as TGTGCCAGCAGCTTAGCGAGGGCGGACGAGCAGTACTTC. Protein sequence: CASSLARADEQYF.